The source of this T cell receptor beta chain is a study of blood T cell repertoires in COVID-19. CDR3 length: 15 residues. Trimming left V 1 base short and J 4 bases short, with 13 bases between. CDR1 and CDR2 from the germline V gene are SGHAT and FQNNGV. Profiled with immunoSEQ multiplex PCR; TCRdb holds only in-frame clones, not every one. The data hold 190,000 or so clones, with 75% to 90% observed a single time. Living in 20 to 30 US areas, the participants were between about 18 and 100 years of age. The sequencing input was PBMCs or T cells enriched from blood (not recorded which). The chain carries TRBV11-2 and TRBJ1-2; D unclear. The source of this sequence is a man between 40 and 49 years old who had recovered from COVID-19. The CDR3 DNA follows: TGTGCCAGCAGCTTAGGCGCCAACCCACGCTATGGCTACACCTTC. This translates into CASSLGANPRYGYTF.